The present TCR beta chain was sequenced within a study of regulatory T cells in long-lasting Graves disease (dated by TCRdb to the early 2020s). As for the study more broadly: Antithyroid drugs had been taken for less than 3 months by newly diagnosed Graves' disease patients. The study was conducted in China and was registered as a clinical trial. TCR sequencing covered 13 persistent and around 20 newly diagnosed Graves' disease patients, 33 samples in total. Persistent Graves' disease patients were compared with newly diagnosed Graves' disease patients by peripheral blood TCR sequencing and RNA sequencing.

The library came from multiplex PCR. Sequencer: Illumina HiSeq 4000. CDR3 regions were amplified by Arm-PCR with iRepertoire HTBI primers to construct TCR beta libraries. Gel purification was performed on PCR products prior to sequencing. Turning to the authors' computational methods: Across samples, around 62 TRBV and 13 to 15 TRBJ segments were identified and used for gene usage analysis of CDR3 amino acid clonotypes. Filtered high-quality paired reads were merged into contigs using COPE and FqMerger. BLAST was used to align contigs to the IMGT TRBV, TRBD and TRBJ reference genes, and CDR3 was defined following IMGT. Highly expanded clones were defined as clonotypes with a frequency above 0.1%. Shannon entropy was used to measure repertoire diversity, and the Gini coefficient was used to measure V-J evenness. A clonotype was considered public if more than one individual shared it. The public reads were run again by TCRdb, first through fastp at Q25 and then through MiXCR, and only productive beta chains were kept. Rows are unified per CDR3 protein, each entry keeping the most common DNA and genes. The V and J calls and clone size are TCRdb's, not the authors'. Within this sample are 420,000 or so distinct CDR3 sequences, with roughly 15% of them counted one time only. Less than 30% of the sample lies in the top ten.

This clonotype was seen many times. Its antigen is still unknown. No base qualities exist here, and no much larger clone lies one base off it. Reading from cysteine to phenylalanine, the CDR3 counts 14 amino acids. The CDR3 DNA has 42 bases and is translated from base 1. From a lookup of the germline V gene, CDR1 and CDR2 are SQVTM and ANQGSEA. V loses 6 bases, J loses 0 bases, and the germline ends lie 14 bases apart. Summary of the overall study and its limitations: The study examined only peripheral blood because the primary lesion, thyroid tissue, could not be accessed. Compared with newly diagnosed patients, patients with persistent Graves' disease had lower TCR Shannon entropy and fewer highly expanded clones, which suggests clonal expansion. Only the TCR beta chain was sequenced and analyzed. Preferential use of TRBV28, TRBJ1-2 and TRBJ2-5 was observed in persistent disease, whereas TRBV20-1 and TRBJ2-1 were favored in newly diagnosed disease. More public clonotypes were shared among persistent patients (roughly 3,000) than among newly diagnosed patients (966). The authors noted that the small sample size was a limitation that may lower accuracy.

The time point label, read with the paper, signifies: newly diagnosed GD, antithyroid drugs for less than 3 months. For both TCR sequencing and RNA sequencing, RNA was extracted from PBMCs using TRIzol. Graves' disease was diagnosed according to American Thyroid Association guidelines. Patients for the study were recruited at an endocrinology department in Xi'an, China. Each patient gave 7.5 to 10 milliliters of peripheral blood, collected in an EDTA anticoagulant tube. PBMCs were isolated by Ficoll Paque Plus density gradient separation without further T cell sorting. An Agilent 2100 Bioanalyzer and agarose gel were used to check RNA quality, while a NanoDrop 2000 measured RNA concentration. The same data also went into a second study, on T cells in Graves' hyperthyroidism and ophthalmopathy. The second paper further reports: Stable Graves' hyperthyroidism was defined as the absence of progression to ophthalmopathy over 18 months of follow-up. Hyperthyroidism patients were newly diagnosed, had a disease duration of under 2 months, and were aged 18 to 65 years. Patients with uncontrolled infections, other autoimmune diseases, pregnancy or lactation were excluded. Diagnoses were based on clinical symptoms, serum thyroxine and TRAb, thyroid ultrasound and orbital computed tomography. The TCR CDR3 was subjected to a first round of RT-PCR using the HTBI primer set and the Qiagen OneStep RT-PCR kit. Blood samples also contained most of the expanded thyroid clonotypes (frequency above 0.001), which suggests that blood repertoires may reflect thyroid immune responses. A model built on a 13 V-J signature distinguished ophthalmopathy from stable hyperthyroidism, reaching 87.88% sensitivity and 81.08% specificity in cross-validation and 80%/75% in testing. In validation, the model predicted progression to ophthalmopathy a median of roughly 6.1 months before onset, with approximately 71% sensitivity and almost 75% specificity. To identify distinguishing TCR V-J signatures, a discovery cohort of around 100 patients was used, comprising under 45 with Graves' ophthalmopathy and around 57 with stable Graves' hyperthyroidism. Whether ophthalmopathy could be predicted prospectively was tested in an independent validation cohort made up of 18 to 20 hyperthyroidism patients plus 17 patients who later progressed to ophthalmopathy. The 100 or so discovery patients were divided at random into training and test sets in a 7:3 ratio. In more than 5 Graves' hyperthyroidism patients, the study also compared T-cell repertoires from thyroid tissue with T-cell repertoires from blood. After blood sampling, hyperthyroidism patients were treated with methimazole at a starting dose of 30 mg daily, and ophthalmopathy patients were treated with high-dose intravenous methylprednisolone. The libraries were constructed in a second round of multiplex PCR and then size-selected and purified. Libraries were sequenced paired-end with 100 bp reads on an Illumina HiSeq2000. SOAPnuke was used to process the raw data, with reads discarded if the reads contained adapters or uncalled bases, had a mean Phred below 15, or lacked an exact constant-primer or identifier match. High-quality paired reads were merged with COPE v1.2.5, and unique nucleotide sequences were defined as clonotypes. MiTCR v1.1 was used to align clonotypes to the IMGT TRBV, TRBD and TRBJ reference segments. The analysis included only V-J combinations with a frequency above 0.0001, which together covered approximately 99% of the repertoires. The TCS score was defined as F50 (clonal expansion) divided by E x V (chaos), with BLOSUM62-based TCRdist calculated between CDR3 peptides within each V-J. Welch's t-statistics and random forest reduced fewer than 600 V-J features to about 13, which were used in a naive Bayes classifier (R e1071). No statistical method was used to fix the sample size in advance, and group allocation was not hidden from the investigators. According to the paper, TCR Vbeta CDR3 sequencing was carried out on approximately 140 peripheral blood samples, which came from under 50 ophthalmopathy, around 74 hyperthyroidism and approximately 17 progressor patients.

The sequence links TRBV29-1 to TRBJ2-5, and the D gene may be TRBD2, 6 bases matching. The origin of this receptor is a woman under 30 with Graves disease. Donor details come from another sample of the same person, matched by shared clones. Sample: peripheral blood mononuclear cells (PBMCs), taken at new diagnosis, from a patient treated with antithyroid drugs. For the CDR3, the sequence is CSVYLRDYQETQYF. The DNA reads TGCAGCGTGTACCTTAGGGACTACCAAGAGACCCAGTACTTC.